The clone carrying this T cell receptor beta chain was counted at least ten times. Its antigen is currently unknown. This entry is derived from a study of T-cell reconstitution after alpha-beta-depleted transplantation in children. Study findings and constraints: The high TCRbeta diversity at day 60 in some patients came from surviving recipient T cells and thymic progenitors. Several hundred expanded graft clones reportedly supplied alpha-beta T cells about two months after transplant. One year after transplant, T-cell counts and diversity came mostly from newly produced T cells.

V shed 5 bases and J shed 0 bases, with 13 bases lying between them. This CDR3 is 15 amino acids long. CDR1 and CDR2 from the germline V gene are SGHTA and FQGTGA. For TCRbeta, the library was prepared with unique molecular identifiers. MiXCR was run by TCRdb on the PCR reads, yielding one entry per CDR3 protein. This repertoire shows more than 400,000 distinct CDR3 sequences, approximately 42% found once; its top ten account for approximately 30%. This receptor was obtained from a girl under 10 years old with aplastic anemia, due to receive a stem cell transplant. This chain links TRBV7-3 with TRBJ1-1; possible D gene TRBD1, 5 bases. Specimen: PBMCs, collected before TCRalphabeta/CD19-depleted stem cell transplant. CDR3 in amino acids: CASSPLGRLNTEAFF. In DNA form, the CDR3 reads TGTGCCAGCAGCCCGCTGGGACGGTTGAACACTGAAGCTTTCTTT.